Included here is one T cell receptor (beta chain) sequence, with context. This CDR3 is built from 15 residues. In germline, CDR1 is DFQATT, CDR2 SNEGSKA (reference sequence). The data are from a study of blood T cells in healthy people across ages. Primers used in a second PCR of roughly 7 to 12 cycles were a sample-barcoded 5' primer and a J-beta primer mix. TCRdb reanalysed the 5' RACE reads using MiXCR and keeps one entry per CDR3 protein. The data show roughly 1 million distinct CDR3 sequences, 20% to 25% seen once. These data are also associated with another study on T cells of mothers and their children.

The receptor's source is a girl aged 2-10 years in good health. This chain joins TRBV20-1 and TRBJ2-1; the match to TRBD1 covers 7 bases. The end of the DNA fits TRBJ2-5 better, so the J call may be wrong. What was sequenced was blood. The CDR3 sequence: CSARDRQGGLETQYF. CDR3 in DNA: TGCAGTGCTAGAGATCGGCAAGGGGGCCTCGAGACCCAGTACTTC.